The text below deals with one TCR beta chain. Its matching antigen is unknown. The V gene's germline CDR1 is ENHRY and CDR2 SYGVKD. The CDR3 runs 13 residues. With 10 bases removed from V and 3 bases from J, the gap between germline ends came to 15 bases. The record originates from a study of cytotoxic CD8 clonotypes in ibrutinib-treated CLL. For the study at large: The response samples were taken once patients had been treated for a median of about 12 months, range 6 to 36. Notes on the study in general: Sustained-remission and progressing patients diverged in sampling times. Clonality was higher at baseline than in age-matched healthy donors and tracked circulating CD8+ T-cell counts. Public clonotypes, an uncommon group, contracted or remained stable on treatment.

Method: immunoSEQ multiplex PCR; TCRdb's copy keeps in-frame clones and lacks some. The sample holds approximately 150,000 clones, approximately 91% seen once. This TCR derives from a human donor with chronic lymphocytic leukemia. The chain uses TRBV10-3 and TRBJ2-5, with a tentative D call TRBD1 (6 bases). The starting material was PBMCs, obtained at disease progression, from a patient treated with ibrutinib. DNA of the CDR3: TGTGCCACGAGAGACAGGTCCGAAGAGACCCAGTACTTC. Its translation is CATRDRSEETQYF.